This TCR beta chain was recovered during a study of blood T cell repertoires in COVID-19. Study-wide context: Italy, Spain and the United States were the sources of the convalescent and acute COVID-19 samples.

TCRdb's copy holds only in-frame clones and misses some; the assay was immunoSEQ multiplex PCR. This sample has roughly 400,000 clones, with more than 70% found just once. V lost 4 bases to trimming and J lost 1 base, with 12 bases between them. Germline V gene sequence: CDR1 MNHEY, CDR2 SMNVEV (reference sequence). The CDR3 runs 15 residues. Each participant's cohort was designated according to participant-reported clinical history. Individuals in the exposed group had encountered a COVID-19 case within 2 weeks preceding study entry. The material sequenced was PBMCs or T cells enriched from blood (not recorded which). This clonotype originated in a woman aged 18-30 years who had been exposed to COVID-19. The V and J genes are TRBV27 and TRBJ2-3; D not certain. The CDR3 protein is CASSSLLPGTDTQYF. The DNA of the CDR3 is TGTGCCAGCAGTTCGCTCCTCCCGGGCACAGATACGCAGTATTTT.